Only a few counts were recorded for the clone carrying this T cell receptor beta chain. The CDR3 sequence is 13 residues long. Germline values: CDR1 SGDLS, CDR2 YYNGEE. V dropped 3 bases and J dropped 2 bases, with 7 bases sitting between them. Sequencing relied on a cDNA template that was reverse transcribed from extracted RNA. Assay used: immunoSEQ multiplex PCR; TCRdb lists only in-frame clones, some missing. The sample holds some 170,000 clones, about three fifths seen once. Treatment given: oral pan-JAK inhibitor, 5-10 mg twice daily. This sample stems from a study of CD8+ T cells in alopecia areata.

The sequencing here drew on CD4+ T cells sorted from blood, taken at approximately week 60, from a patient treated with tofacitinib. The chain has TRBV9 and TRBJ2-3; maybe TRBD2 (5 bases). This TCR derives from a human donor with alopecia areata. CDR3 sequence: CASSGGPTDTQYF. CDR3 DNA: TGTGCCAGCAGCGGAGGGCCCACAGATACGCAGTATTTT.